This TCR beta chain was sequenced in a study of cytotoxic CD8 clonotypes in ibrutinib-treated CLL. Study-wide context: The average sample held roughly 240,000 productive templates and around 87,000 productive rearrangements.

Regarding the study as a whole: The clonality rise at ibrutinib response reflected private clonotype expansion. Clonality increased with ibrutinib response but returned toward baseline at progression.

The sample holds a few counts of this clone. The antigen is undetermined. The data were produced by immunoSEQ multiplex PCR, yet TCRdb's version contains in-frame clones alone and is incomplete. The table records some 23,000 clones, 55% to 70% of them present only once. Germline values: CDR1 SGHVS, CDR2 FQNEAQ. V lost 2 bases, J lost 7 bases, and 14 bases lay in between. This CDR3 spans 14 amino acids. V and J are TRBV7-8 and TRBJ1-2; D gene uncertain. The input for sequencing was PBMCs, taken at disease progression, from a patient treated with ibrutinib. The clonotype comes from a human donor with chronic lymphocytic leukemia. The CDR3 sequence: CASSLTPSVFGYTF. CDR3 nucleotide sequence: TGTGCCAGCAGCTTAACGCCCAGTGTCTTTGGCTACACCTTC. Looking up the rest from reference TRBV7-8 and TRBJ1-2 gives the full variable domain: GAGVSQSPRYKVAKRGQDVALRCDPISGHVSLFWYQQALGQGPEFLTYFQNEAQLDKSGLPSDRFFAERPEGSVSTLKIQRTQQEDSAVYLCASSLTPSVFGYTFGSGTRLTVV.